The clone carrying this T cell receptor (beta chain) was recorded many times. Germline V gene lookup returns CDR1 SGHAT and CDR2 FQNNGV. Trimming removed 2 bases at V and 6 bases at J, with 21 bases between. The CDR3 has 17 residues. This record belongs to a study of CD8+CD57+ T cells in acquired aplastic anemia. For CDR3 and TCR beta VDJ profiling, genomic DNA was the template used. One entry per CDR3 protein, called by TCRdb with MiXCR from the reads. This sample has a few hundred thousand distinct CDR3 sequences, with about a third found just once. The receptor comes from a human donor in good health, serving as a control. Specimen: sorted CD4+, CD8+, or CD8+CD57+ T cells (not recorded which) from PBMCs. The rearrangement uses TRBV11-2 and TRBJ2-3; no firm D call. The CDR3 nucleotides read TGTGCCAGCAGCTTAAGGCTTATAGGGCAACCGAGCGATACGCAGTATTTT. It codes for CASSLRLIGQPSDTQYF.